This T cell receptor (beta chain) derives from a study of blood T cell repertoires in COVID-19. This clone was found once. Profiled with immunoSEQ multiplex PCR; TCRdb holds only in-frame clones, not every one. The sample records 160,000 or so clones, under 95% being singletons. CDR3 length: 16 residues. With 3 bases clipped from V and 10 bases from J, the junction kept 13 bases outside the gene matches. CDR1 and CDR2 (germline): WNHNN, SYGVQD (reference sequence). The specimen sequenced was peripheral blood. The chain employs TRBV10-1 and TRBJ2-1; 9 nucleotides match TRBD2. The sequence was collected from a man between 60 and 70 years old with active or convalescent COVID-19. The CDR3 reads CASSEPGTSIYGEQFF. DNA of the CDR3: TGCGCCAGCAGTGAACCCGGGACTAGCATCTATGGGGAGCAGTTCTTC.